This T cell receptor (beta chain) is drawn from a study of CD8 T cells in Susac syndrome. Random hexamers were used to reverse transcribe an amount of roughly 0.5 to 1 ug RNA. With immunoSEQ multiplex PCR, TCR beta CDR3 was amplified across 54 Vbeta and 13 Jbeta. TCRdb itself ran the immunoSEQ multiplex PCR reads through MiXCR, one entry per CDR3 protein. The sample lists approximately 190,000 distinct CDR3 sequences; nearly 95% were seen once. CD8+ and CD4+ blood T cells underwent TCR beta sequencing. The study used treatment-naive patients who had stable or active relapsing-remitting disease as multiple sclerosis controls. TEMRA cells were FACS-enriched, while CD8+ and CD4+ T cells were negatively isolated. V lost 7 bases, J lost 2 bases, and 12 bases lay in between. In germline, CDR1 is SQVTM, CDR2 ANQGSEA. The CDR3 loop spans 13 amino acids. This clonotype was seen only once.

The chain employs TRBV29-1 and TRBJ1-3; D may be TRBD1 (5 bases). The specimen was CD4+ T cells from PBMCs. The receptor was isolated from a human donor with multiple sclerosis. The CDR3: CSATERTGNTIYF. The DNA of the CDR3 is TGCAGCGCGACAGAGAGAACTGGAAACACCATATATTTT.